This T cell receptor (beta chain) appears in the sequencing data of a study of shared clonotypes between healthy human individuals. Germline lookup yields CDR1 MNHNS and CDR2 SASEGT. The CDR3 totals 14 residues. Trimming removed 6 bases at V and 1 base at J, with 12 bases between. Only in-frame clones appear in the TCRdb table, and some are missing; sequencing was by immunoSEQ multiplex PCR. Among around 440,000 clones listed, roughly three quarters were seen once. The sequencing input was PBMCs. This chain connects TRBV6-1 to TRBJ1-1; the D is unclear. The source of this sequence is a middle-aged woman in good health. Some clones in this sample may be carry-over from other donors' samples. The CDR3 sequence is CASSPNLENTEAFF. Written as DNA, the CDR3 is TGTGCCAGCAGCCCGAACCTTGAGAACACTGAAGCTTTCTTT.